A selection of T cell receptor beta chains follows, all from one sample in a study of shared clonotypes between healthy human individuals. The table came from immunoSEQ multiplex PCR; TCRdb's copy has only in-frame clones and leaves some out. The sample includes 600,000 to 750,000 clones, 55% to 80% of them seen just once. The sample consisted of memory CD4+ T cells sorted from blood. The receptors shown here come from a woman in her thirties in good health. Each CDR3 is given with its conserved first and last residue. The D gene is left open where the match is weak. Size values are once, few and many counts, or a class for expanded clones, and some rows have none.

v_gene	abundance	j_gene	d_gene	CDR3nt	CDR3aa
TRBV19	-	TRBJ2-5	TRBD1	TGTGCCAGTAGTGGGACAGCACACGGGGAGACCCAGTACTTC	CASSGTAHGETQYF
TRBV28	-	TRBJ1-4	-	TGTGCCAGCAATGGGGGCGCATCTAATGAAAAACTGTTTTTT	CASNGGASNEKLFF
TRBV7-8	few	TRBJ1-2	TRBD1	TGTGCCAGCTCCGGGACAGGGGCCTATGGCTACACCTTC	CASSGTGAYGYTF
TRBV28	-	TRBJ1-4	-	TGTGCCAGCAGCTCCCCCAGCGGGCCGTCTACTGAAAAACTGTTTTTT	CASSSPSGPSTEKLFF
TRBV30	few	TRBJ1-2	TRBD1	TGTGCCGGGGTCTCGGGACAGACTAACTATGGCTACACCTTC	CAGVSGQTNYGYTF
TRBV2	-	TRBJ1-5	-	TGTGCCAGCAGAGCAGATTATAGCAATCAGCCCCAGCATTTT	CASRADYSNQPQHF
TRBV7-9	-	TRBJ2-3	-	TGTGCCAGCAGCTTAATGGGACCTTCCATTGCGCAGTATTTT	CASSLMGPSIAQYF
TRBV18	-	TRBJ1-2	-	TGTGCCAGCTCACAGCTCGGCGGGGGGAACTATGGCTACACCTTC	CASSQLGGGNYGYTF
TRBV2	-	TRBJ2-7	TRBD2	TGTGCCAGCAGCCTTCTGACTAGCGGGCTCTACGAGCAGTACTTC	CASSLLTSGLYEQYF
TRBV2	-	TRBJ2-3	TRBD2	TGTGCCAGCAGCGGCCTTAGCGGGAGTACAGATACGCAGTATTTT	CASSGLSGSTDTQYF
TRBV9	few	TRBJ2-2	TRBD2	TGTGCCAGCAGCGTCCGGACTAGCCCCTTCGGGGAGCTGTTTTTT	CASSVRTSPFGELFF
TRBV6-4	-	TRBJ1-1	-	TGTGCCAGCAGTGACGATATGAACACTGAAGCTTTCTTT	CASSDDMNTEAFF
TRBV11-2	-	TRBJ2-3	-	TGTGCCAGCAGCCAGGACACGCTAGATACGCAGTATTTT	CASSQDTLDTQYF
TRBV4-1	-	TRBJ2-7	-	TGCGCCAGCAGCCAAGTCGGCGCATACGAGCAGTACTTC	CASSQVGAYEQYF
TRBV5-1	-	TRBJ2-1	-	TGCGCCAGCAGCTCCCAGGGCGCCAGTTCTGACGAGCAGTTCTTC	CASSSQGASSDEQFF
TRBV5-1	-	TRBJ1-2	-	TGCGCCAGCAGCTTGTTTATCGGGTATCGAGGTGGCTACACCTTC	CASSLFIGYRGGYTF
TRBV6-1	-	TRBJ1-4	-	TGTGCCAGCAGTGATATGTCATGGTTTGGAGAACTGTTTTTT	CASSDMSWFGELFF
TRBV5-1	-	TRBJ2-7	TRBD2	TGCGCCGGTTCCCCTTCAAGCTTTGGCGGGAGGAGCTCCTACGAGCAGTACTTC	CAGSPSSFGGRSSYEQYF
TRBV7-9	-	TRBJ2-3	-	TGTGCCAGCAGACGATGGACCGACGGGCTCACAGATACGCAGTATTTT	CASRRWTDGLTDTQYF
TRBV11-2	-	TRBJ1-4	TRBD1	TGTGCCAGCAGCTTTGTAACAGGGGGAAGGGAAAAACTGTTTTTT	CASSFVTGGREKLFF
TRBV2	few	TRBJ2-6	-	TGTGCCAGCAGTGGGACTGACTCTGGGGCCAACGTCCTGACTTTC	CASSGTDSGANVLTF
TRBV28	-	TRBJ2-7	-	TGTGCCAGCAGTTCACCCCCCCTGAACGAGCAGTACTTC	CASSSPPLNEQYF
TRBV11-1	-	TRBJ1-1	-	TGTGCCAGCAGCTTAAAGGAGTCCACTGAAGCTTTCTTT	CASSLKESTEAFF
TRBV25-1	-	TRBJ2-7	-	TGTGCCAGCAGCCCTTCCCTCGCCTACGAGCAGTACTTC	CASSPSLAYEQYF
TRBV5-1	-	TRBJ2-5	-	TGCGCCAGCAGCTTGGCCTCTGGGCACCAAGAGACCCAGTACTTC	CASSLASGHQETQYF
TRBV6-5	-	TRBJ2-3	-	TGTGCCAGCAGGAAAGCGAGTACAGATACGCAGTATTTT	CASRKASTDTQYF
TRBV10-3	-	TRBJ2-1	-	TGTGCCAGCGGGATCCGGAATGAGCAGTTCTTC	CASGIRNEQFF
TRBV10-2	once	TRBJ2-1	-	TGCGCCAGCAGTGACGGCGGGACAGCCTACAATGAGCAGTTCTTC	CASSDGGTAYNEQFF
TRBV5-1	few	TRBJ2-5	-	TGCGCCAGCAGCTTGGTTGCGGGGCGAGAGACCCAGTACTTC	CASSLVAGRETQYF
TRBV15	-	TRBJ2-7	TRBD2	TGTGCCACCACTTCGGGACTAGCGGGAGTTAGCGAGCAGTACTTC	CATTSGLAGVSEQYF
TRBV6-1	-	TRBJ2-1	-	TGTGCCAGCAGTGACTGGCATGAGCAGTTCTTC	CASSDWHEQFF
TRBV5-4	-	TRBJ1-1	-	TGTGCCAGCAGCTTGGACAGAAGGAACACTGAAGCTTTCTTT	CASSLDRRNTEAFF
TRBV18	-	TRBJ2-2	-	TGTGCCAGCTCACCAGCAAGCGGGCGGGACACCGGGGAGCTGTTTTTT	CASSPASGRDTGELFF
TRBV27	once	TRBJ2-2	TRBD1	TGTGCCAGCAGCCCCAGGGGGCGCAGTCCCGGGGAGCTGTTTTTT	CASSPRGRSPGELFF
TRBV28	-	TRBJ2-3	TRBD2	TGTGCCAGCAGTTCGGGGGGAGGGCTAGCGGGAGCTATGACAGATACGCAGTATTTT	CASSSGGGLAGAMTDTQYF
TRBV2	-	TRBJ2-4	TRBD1	TGTGCCAGCACCGGACAGGGAACCAAAAACATTCAGTACTTC	CASTGQGTKNIQYF
TRBV28	many	TRBJ1-5	-	TGTGCCAGCAGCTGGTATAGCAATCAGCCCCAGCATTTT	CASSWYSNQPQHF
TRBV19	few	TRBJ2-3	TRBD2	TGTGGGACAGGACTAGCGGGAGGTGATACGCAGTATTTT	CGTGLAGGDTQYF
TRBV15	-	TRBJ2-2	TRBD1	TGTGCCACCAGCGGACAGGTACTCACCGGGGAGCTGTTTTTT	CATSGQVLTGELFF
TRBV29-1	-	TRBJ2-7	-	TGCAGCGTTCTGGGGAACTCCTACGAGCAGTACTTC	CSVLGNSYEQYF
TRBV20-1	-	TRBJ2-1	-	TGCAGTGCTAGAAGTCTCGATGAGCAGTTCTTC	CSARSLDEQFF
TRBV7-2	once	TRBJ2-1	-	TGTGCCAGCAGCGCGGGATCCTACAATGAGCAGTTCTTC	CASSAGSYNEQFF
TRBV6-5	-	TRBJ2-1	-	TGTGCCAGCAGTTACAAGCCTAGCTCCTACAATGAGCAGTTCTTC	CASSYKPSSYNEQFF
TRBV2	-	TRBJ2-2	-	TGTGCCGGTTACACCGGGGAGCTGTTTTTT	CAGYTGELFF
TRBV6-4	-	TRBJ2-1	-	TGTGCCAGCAGTGACTCTAGTTTAGGGACTGAGCAGTTCTTC	CASSDSSLGTEQFF
TRBV7-9	-	TRBJ2-3	TRBD2	TGTGCCAGCAGCCCCCAGATAGGGTCGCGGGAGCGTAGCACAGATACGCAGTATTTT	CASSPQIGSRERSTDTQYF
TRBV27	-	TRBJ2-3	-	TGTGCCAACCAACTAGGACAGGGGTGGGATAGCGGGACTGGAGATACGCAGTATTTT	CANQLGQGWDSGTGDTQYF
TRBV25-1	-	TRBJ2-5	-	TGTGCCAGCAGTTGGAACCAAGAGACCCAGTACTTC	CASSWNQETQYF
TRBV27	-	TRBJ2-2	-	TGTGCCAGCAGTCCGGACTACCCGAACACCGGGGAGCTGTTTTTT	CASSPDYPNTGELFF
TRBV21-1	-	TRBJ2-3	-	TGTGCCAGCAGCAAAGGCAGCCGGGAGGCGAGCACAGATACGCAGTATTTT	CASSKGSREASTDTQYF
TRBV7-2	few	TRBJ2-4	-	TGTGCCAGCAGCTCGACTTGGGGCTTTGGTAACATTCAGTACTTC	CASSSTWGFGNIQYF
TRBV9	-	TRBJ2-7	-	TGTGCCAGCAGCGTAGCGGGTTTGAGCTCCTACGAGCAGTACTTC	CASSVAGLSSYEQYF
TRBV5-1	-	TRBJ2-3	-	TGCGCCAGCAGCTTGGCCTGGGGTGCCACAGATACGCAGTATTTT	CASSLAWGATDTQYF
TRBV7-9	-	TRBJ2-3	-	TGTGCCAGCAGCTTAAACCCGGCAGGGTACAGCACAGATACGCAGTATTTT	CASSLNPAGYSTDTQYF
TRBV6-4	once	TRBJ2-6	-	TGTGCCAGCAGTGACCGACAAACGTCTGGGGCCAACGTCCTGACTTTC	CASSDRQTSGANVLTF